Presented here are 5 T cell receptor beta chains from one specimen sequenced in a study of human T cells and chemical hapten exposure. The time point is: patch test 3, about 24 weeks after DPC sensitization. Treatment reported: therapeutic diphenylcyclopropenone sensitization with weekly scalp DPC. MiXCR, applied by TCRdb to the RACE reads, yields one record per CDR3 protein. The top ten clones hold roughly 1.3% of a sample with roughly 71,000 distinct CDR3 sequences, over 8.5% of them seen once. Sample: whole blood, taken in connection with sensitization to the hapten diphenylcyclopropenone (DPC). These receptors originate from a woman aged 45-59 years with alopecia areata. Some clones in this sample may be carry-over from other donors' samples.

There are a few counts of this clonotype. This rearrangement joins TRBV28 to TRBJ2-1, with D perhaps matching TRBD1 or TRBD2 (5 bases each). V gave up 7 bases and J gave up 10 bases, with 14 bases separating them. The CDR3 totals 12 residues. Germline CDR1 MDHEN, CDR2 SYDVKM. The CDR3 region is CASTWGTAEQFF. CDR3 coding DNA: TGTGCCAGCACCTGGGGGACCGCCGAGCAGTTCTTC.

Many counts were recorded for this clonotype. The chain employs TRBV5-1 and TRBJ2-5; 10 bases fit TRBD2. The CDR3 loop spans 16 amino acids. From germline, CDR1 is SGHRS and CDR2 YFSETQ. Unmatched junction bases numbered 11, after V lost 4 bases and J lost 5 bases. The CDR3 loop is CASSLPSGSSWETQYF. In DNA form, the CDR3 reads TGCGCCAGCAGCCTACCTAGCGGGAGTAGCTGGGAGACCCAGTACTTC.

This clonotype was counted many times. The chain uses TRBV7-2 and TRBJ1-1; 7 bases map to TRBD1. The CDR3 spans 14 residues. Germline V gene lookup returns CDR1 SGHTA and CDR2 FQGNSA. Losses at the gene ends were 4 bases for V and 3 bases for J; bases not matched to a gene: 5. CDR3 coding DNA: TGTGCCAGCAGCTCACCACAGGGGTACACTGAAGCTTTCTTT. Encoded protein: CASSSPQGYTEAFF.

The chain employs TRBV28 and TRBJ1-2; TRBD1 might be the D (5 bases). V was trimmed by 3 bases and J by 6 bases, leaving 17 bases between them. CDR1 and CDR2 from the germline V gene are MDHEN and SYDVKM. The CDR3 has 15 amino acids. In nucleotides, the CDR3 is TGTGCCAGCAGTTTTAGTCTATCGGGGGTCGATGGCTACACCTTC. Translation: CASSFSLSGVDGYTF.

This sequence joins TRBV7-8 and TRBJ1-2; the D gene is possibly TRBD1 (5 bases). Per the germline V gene, CDR1 is SGHVS and CDR2 is FQNEAQ. The CDR3 has 14 amino acids. The ends were cut back, 3 bases at V and 0 bases at J, with 8 bases in the middle. DNA for the CDR3: TGTGCCAGCAGCTTCAGGGAAGCTAACTATGGCTACACCTTC. Translated, it gives CASSFREANYGYTF.